This T cell receptor beta chain came from a study of post-analysis software for immune sequencing data (dated by TCRdb to the mid-2010s). At the level of the whole study: Recorded disease courses included relapsing-remitting, secondary progressive and progressive-relapsing multiple sclerosis, with some patients lacking subtype annotation. The patient repertoires were set against 10 or so previously published healthy control repertoires from donors whose ages ranged from roughly 6 to 25 years. A subset of samples was prepared in parallel using single-end sample barcoding, then pooled and co-amplified after Illumina adapter ligation. Points the paper makes about the study in general: Direct clustering with F measure revealed strong co-clustering of samples prepared in the same batch, which led to a batch-effect correction. The multiple sclerosis patient group was slightly younger than the control group. Significantly higher frequencies in patients than in controls were found for five or six TRBV segments, including TRBV5-6, TRBV5-1 and TRBV20-1. Significantly lower normalized Chao1 diversity was found in multiple sclerosis patients than in controls, suggesting substantial peripheral T-cell clonal expansion.

This clonotype was seen a handful of times. Its antigen remains unidentified. Per-base quality was not reported, and no clone a single base away is much larger than it. To demonstrate the VDJtools post-analysis software, TCR beta repertoires were profiled from the peripheral blood of more than ten young patients with multiple sclerosis. The patients with multiple sclerosis were children and adolescents between about 6 and 15 years of age. Deletion took 0 bases off V and 0 bases off J, with a span of 13 bases between the germline ends. CDR1 SGHRS and CDR2 YFSETQ were looked up in the germline V gene. The CDR3 runs 17 residues from the cysteine to the phenylalanine. Left in the record is the CDR3 DNA by itself, 51 bases read in frame from the first base. Receptor libraries were prepared by PCR. The sequencing machine was an Illumina HiSeq 2500. To reduce PCR and sequencing biases, unique molecular identifiers were built into the TCR beta cDNA libraries. Every 1 to 10 million input T cells yielded roughly 500,000 cDNA molecules, meaning each molecule approximated one T cell. The patient libraries were prepared and sequenced with the same protocol used for the earlier healthy control dataset. Within a given batch, samples were prepared together, multiplexed and sequenced on the same HiSeq lane. On the authors' methods: Raw barcoded reads were processed with MIGEC, discarding single-read molecular identifier groups before consensus assembly and CDR3 extraction. VDJtools was used for post-analysis of the clonotype tables, and diversity was normalized by down-sampling every dataset to the size of the smallest sample. To correct batch-related cross-sample contamination, repertoire overlap clustering matched CDR3 amino acid sequences but not nucleotide sequences. TCRdb applied fastp at Q25 and MiXCR to the public reads, then kept only in-frame beta chains. Rows merge per CDR3 protein into single entries with the most common DNA and genes. TCRdb's processing, not the study's, gives the V and J calls here. The sample records hundreds of thousands of distinct CDR3 sequences, approximately 57% of which are singletons. The ten top clones hold 4.6% of the sample.

Recombination linked TRBV5-1 to TRBJ2-1; there is no confident call for the D gene. Material: blood. This TCR came from a girl aged 10-17 years with multiple sclerosis. Here is the DNA: TGCGCCAGCAGCTTGGCTGCAAAACTACTCTCCTACAATGAGCAGTTCTTC. It specifies CASSLAAKLLSYNEQFF.